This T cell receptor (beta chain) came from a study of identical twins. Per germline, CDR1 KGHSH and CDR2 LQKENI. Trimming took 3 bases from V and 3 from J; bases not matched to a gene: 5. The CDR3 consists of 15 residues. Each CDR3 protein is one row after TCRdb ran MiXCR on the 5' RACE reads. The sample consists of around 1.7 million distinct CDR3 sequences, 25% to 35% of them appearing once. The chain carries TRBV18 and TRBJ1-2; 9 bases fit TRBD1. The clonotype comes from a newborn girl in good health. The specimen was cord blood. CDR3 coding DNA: TGTGCCAGCTCACCTCCTCGGACAGGGGACTATGGCTACACCTTC. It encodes CASSPPRTGDYGYTF.